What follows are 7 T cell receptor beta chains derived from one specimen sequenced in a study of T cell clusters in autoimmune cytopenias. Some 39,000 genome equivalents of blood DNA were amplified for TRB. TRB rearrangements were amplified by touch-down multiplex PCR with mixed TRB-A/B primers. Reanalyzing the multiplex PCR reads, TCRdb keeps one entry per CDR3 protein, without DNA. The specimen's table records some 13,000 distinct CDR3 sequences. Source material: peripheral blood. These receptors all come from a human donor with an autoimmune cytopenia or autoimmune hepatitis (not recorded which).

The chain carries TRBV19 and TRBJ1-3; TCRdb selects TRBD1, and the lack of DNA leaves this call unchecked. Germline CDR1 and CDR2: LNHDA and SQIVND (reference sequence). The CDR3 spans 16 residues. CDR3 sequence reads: CASSITTPGRGNTIYF. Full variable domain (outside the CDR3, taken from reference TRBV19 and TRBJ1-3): DGGITQSPKYLFRKEGQNVTLSCEQNLNHDAMYWYRQDPGQGLRLIYYSQIVNDFQKGDIAEGYSVSREKKESFPLTVTSAQKNPTAFYLCASSITTPGRGNTIYFGEGSWLTVV.

CDR3 amino acids: CASSTPQGTGRTF. V gene TRBV19 combines with J gene TRBJ1-2; TCRdb names TRBD1, which stays unverified in the absence of DNA. The germline V gene has CDR1 LNHDA and CDR2 SQIVND (reference sequence). The CDR3 sequence is 13 residues long.

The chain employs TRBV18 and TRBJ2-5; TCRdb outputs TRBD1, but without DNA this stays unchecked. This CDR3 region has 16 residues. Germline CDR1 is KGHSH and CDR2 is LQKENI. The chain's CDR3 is CASSRIHRGMQETQYF.

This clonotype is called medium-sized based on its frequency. This CDR3 reads CASRDRDTGELFF. V and J are TRBV13 and TRBJ2-2; the TRBD1 assignment by TCRdb is unverifiable without DNA. The CDR3 is made up of 13 amino acids. Germline CDR1 is PRHDT and CDR2 is FYEKMQ (reference sequence).

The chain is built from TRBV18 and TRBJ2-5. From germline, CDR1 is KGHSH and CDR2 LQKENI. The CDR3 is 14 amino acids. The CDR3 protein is CASSPRRTQETQYF.

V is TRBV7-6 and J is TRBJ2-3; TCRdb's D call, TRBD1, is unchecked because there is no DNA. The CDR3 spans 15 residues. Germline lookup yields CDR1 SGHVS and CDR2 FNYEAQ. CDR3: CASSFLRGGTDTQYF.

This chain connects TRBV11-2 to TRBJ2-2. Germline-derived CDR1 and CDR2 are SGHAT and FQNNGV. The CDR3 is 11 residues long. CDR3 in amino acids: CASIWTGELFF.